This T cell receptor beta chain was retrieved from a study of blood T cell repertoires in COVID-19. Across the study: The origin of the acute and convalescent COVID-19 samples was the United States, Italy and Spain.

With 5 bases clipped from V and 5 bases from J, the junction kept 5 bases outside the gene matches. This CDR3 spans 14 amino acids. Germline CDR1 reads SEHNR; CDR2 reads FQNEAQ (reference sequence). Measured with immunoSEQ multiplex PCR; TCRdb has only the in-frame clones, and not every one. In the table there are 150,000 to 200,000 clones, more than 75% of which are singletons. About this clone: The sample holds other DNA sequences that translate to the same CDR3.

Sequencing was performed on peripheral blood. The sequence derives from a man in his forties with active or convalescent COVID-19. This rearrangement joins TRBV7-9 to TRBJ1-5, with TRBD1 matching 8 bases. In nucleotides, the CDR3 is TGTGCCAGCAGCCCCGACAGGGGCGATCAGCCCCAGCATTTT. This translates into CASSPDRGDQPQHF.